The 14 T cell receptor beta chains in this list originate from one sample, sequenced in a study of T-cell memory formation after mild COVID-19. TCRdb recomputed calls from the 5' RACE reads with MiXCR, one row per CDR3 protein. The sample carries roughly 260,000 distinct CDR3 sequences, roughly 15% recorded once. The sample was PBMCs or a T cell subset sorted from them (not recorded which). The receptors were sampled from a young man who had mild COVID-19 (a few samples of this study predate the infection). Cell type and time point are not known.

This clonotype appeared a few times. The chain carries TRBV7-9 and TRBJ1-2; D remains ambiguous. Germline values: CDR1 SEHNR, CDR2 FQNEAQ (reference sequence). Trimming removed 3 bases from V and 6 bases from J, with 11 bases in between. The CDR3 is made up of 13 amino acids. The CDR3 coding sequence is TGTGCCAGCAGCTTGATTTCGGAGGATGGCTACACCTTC. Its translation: CASSLISEDGYTF.

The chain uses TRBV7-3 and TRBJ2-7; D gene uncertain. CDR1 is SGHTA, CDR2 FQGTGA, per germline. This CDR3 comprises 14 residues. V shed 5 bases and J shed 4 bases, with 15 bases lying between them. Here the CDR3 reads CASSNKELRYEQYF. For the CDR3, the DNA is TGTGCCAGCAGCAACAAGGAATTAAGGTACGAGCAGTACTTC.

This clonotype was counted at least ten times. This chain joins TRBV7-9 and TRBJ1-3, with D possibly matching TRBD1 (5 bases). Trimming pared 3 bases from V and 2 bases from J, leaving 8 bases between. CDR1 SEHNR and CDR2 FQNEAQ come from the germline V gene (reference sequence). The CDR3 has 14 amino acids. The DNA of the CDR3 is TGTGCCAGCAGCTTCAGCAGGGCTGGAAACACCATATATTTT. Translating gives CASSFSRAGNTIYF.

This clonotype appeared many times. Here the CDR3 reads CASSLVRQQETQYF. Here the CDR3 DNA reads TGTGCCAGCAGCTTAGTCCGGCAGCAAGAGACCCAGTACTTC. This chain joins TRBV7-2 and TRBJ2-5; no definite D call. This CDR3 comprises 14 residues. The V gene lost 1 base and the J gene lost 2 bases, with 8 bases spanning the gap. Per germline, CDR1 SGHTA and CDR2 FQGNSA.

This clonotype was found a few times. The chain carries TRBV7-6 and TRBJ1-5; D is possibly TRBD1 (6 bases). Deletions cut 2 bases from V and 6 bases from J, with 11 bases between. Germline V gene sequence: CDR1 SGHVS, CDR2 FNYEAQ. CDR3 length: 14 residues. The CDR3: CASSLQGQGQPQHF. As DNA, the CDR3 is TGTGCCAGCAGCTTACAGGGGCAAGGTCAGCCCCAGCATTTT.

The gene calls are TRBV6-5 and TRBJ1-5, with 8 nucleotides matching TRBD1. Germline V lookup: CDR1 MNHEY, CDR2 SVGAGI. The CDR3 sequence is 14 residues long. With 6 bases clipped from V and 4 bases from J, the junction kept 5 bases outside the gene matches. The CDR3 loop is CASSSDRVNQPQHF. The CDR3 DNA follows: TGTGCCAGCAGCTCGGACAGGGTGAATCAGCCCCAGCATTTT.

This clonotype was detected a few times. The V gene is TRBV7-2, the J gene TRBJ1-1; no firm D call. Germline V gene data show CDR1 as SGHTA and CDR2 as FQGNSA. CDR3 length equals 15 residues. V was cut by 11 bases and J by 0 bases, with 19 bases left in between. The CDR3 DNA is TGTGCCGGCCACTCAATTGAGGGCCTGAACACTGAAGCTTTCTTT. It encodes CAGHSIEGLNTEAFF.

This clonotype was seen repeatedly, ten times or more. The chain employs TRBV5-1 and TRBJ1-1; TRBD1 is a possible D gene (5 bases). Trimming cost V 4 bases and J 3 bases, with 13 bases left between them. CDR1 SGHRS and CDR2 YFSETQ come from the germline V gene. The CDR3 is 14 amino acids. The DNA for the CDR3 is TGCGCCAGCAGCGATGCAGGGAAAGACACTGAAGCTTTCTTT. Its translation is CASSDAGKDTEAFF.

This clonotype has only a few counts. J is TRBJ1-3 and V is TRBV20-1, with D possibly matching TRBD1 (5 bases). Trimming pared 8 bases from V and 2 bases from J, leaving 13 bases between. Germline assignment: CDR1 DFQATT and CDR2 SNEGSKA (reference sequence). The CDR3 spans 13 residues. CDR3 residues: CSSTAGPGNTIYF. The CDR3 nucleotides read TGCAGTTCGACCGCAGGGCCTGGAAACACCATATATTTT.

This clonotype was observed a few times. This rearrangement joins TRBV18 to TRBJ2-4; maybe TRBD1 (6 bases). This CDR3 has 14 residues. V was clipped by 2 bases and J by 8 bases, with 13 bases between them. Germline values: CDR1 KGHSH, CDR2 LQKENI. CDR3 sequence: CASSPGDEGDIQYF. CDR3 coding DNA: TGTGCCAGCTCACCAGGGGACGAGGGGGACATTCAGTACTTC.

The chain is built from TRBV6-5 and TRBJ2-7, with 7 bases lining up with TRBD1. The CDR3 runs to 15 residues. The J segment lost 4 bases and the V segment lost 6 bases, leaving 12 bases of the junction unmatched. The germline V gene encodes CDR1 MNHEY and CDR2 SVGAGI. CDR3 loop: CASRSGGKDSYEQYV. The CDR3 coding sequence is TGTGCCAGCAGATCAGGGGGTAAGGATTCGTACGAGCAGTACGTC.

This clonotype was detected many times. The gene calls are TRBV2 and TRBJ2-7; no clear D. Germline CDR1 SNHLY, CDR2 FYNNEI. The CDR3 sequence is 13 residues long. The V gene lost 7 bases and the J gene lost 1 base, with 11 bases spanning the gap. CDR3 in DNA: TGTGCCAGCAACAGAGCTCGGTCCTACGAGCAGTACTTC. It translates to CASNRARSYEQYF.

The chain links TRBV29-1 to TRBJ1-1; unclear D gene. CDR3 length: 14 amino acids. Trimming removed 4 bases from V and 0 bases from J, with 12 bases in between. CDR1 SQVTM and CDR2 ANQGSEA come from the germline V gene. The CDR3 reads CSVAGKFMNTEAFF. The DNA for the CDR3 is TGCAGCGTTGCGGGCAAGTTCATGAACACTGAAGCTTTCTTT.

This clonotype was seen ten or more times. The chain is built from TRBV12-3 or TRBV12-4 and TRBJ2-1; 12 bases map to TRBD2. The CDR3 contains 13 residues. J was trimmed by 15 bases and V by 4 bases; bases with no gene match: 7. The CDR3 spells CASSSLAGGSGFF. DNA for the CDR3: TGTGCCAGCAGTTCACTAGCGGGGGGCTCCGGGTTCTTC.